What follows are 12 T cell receptor beta chains derived from one specimen sequenced in a study of T cell repertoires in aging, cancer and after chemotherapy. TCR beta rearrangements were amplified from peripheral blood genomic DNA. Multiplex touch-down PCR with TRB-A/B primers amplified rearranged V-D-J TRB sequences. MiXCR was run by TCRdb on the multiplex PCR reads, yielding one entry per CDR3 protein. This sample has 8,000 or so distinct CDR3 sequences; less than 40% occur once, and the top ten carry approximately 3.9%. The sequencing input was blood. These receptor sequences come from a human donor in good health.

The chain is built from TRBV20-1 and TRBJ1-5; D is uncertain. V gave up 3 bases and J gave up 3 bases, with 6 bases separating them. Germline CDR1 DFQATT, CDR2 SNEGSKA (reference sequence). The CDR3 is made up of 12 amino acids. The CDR3 coding sequence is TGCAGTGCTAGCACCTACAATCAGCCCCAGCATTTT. Translation: CSASTYNQPQHF.

The chain carries TRBV19 and TRBJ1-1; 9 positions match TRBD1. The J segment lost 10 bases and the V segment lost 2 bases, leaving 17 bases of the junction unmatched. The length of the CDR3 is 17 residues. Germline CDR1 LNHDA, CDR2 SQIVND (reference sequence). The CDR3 is CASSIPLDRGSFKGAFF. CDR3 in DNA: TGTGCCAGTAGTATACCCCTTGACAGGGGGTCTTTCAAGGGAGCTTTCTTT.

This chain joins TRBV18 and TRBJ2-7; D is uncertain. Germline V gives CDR1 KGHSH, CDR2 LQKENI. The CDR3 covers 14 residues. V was pared by 0 bases and J by 0 bases, with 6 bases between. CDR3 in DNA: TGTGCCAGCTCACCACCGTGGGACTCCTACGAGCAGTACTTC. Translation gives CASSPPWDSYEQYF.

On this clonotype itself: This may stem from a read error, because a much larger clone lies one nucleotide away. V gene TRBV29-1 combines with J gene TRBJ1-1; the D is unclear. This CDR3 is 12 amino acids long. Per germline, CDR1 SQVTM and CDR2 ANQGSEA. The CDR3 DNA reads TGCAGCGTTGTCGGTATGGATACTGAAGGTTTCTTT. It codes for CSVVGMDTEGFF.

The CDR3 nucleotides read TGTGCCAGCAGCTTTGAGGGGAACTATGGCTACACCTTC. Translated, it gives CASSFEGNYGYTF. The chain combines TRBV5-4 with TRBJ1-2; D perhaps matches TRBD1 (5 bases). The length of the CDR3 is 13 residues. Germline CDR1 and CDR2: SGHNT and YYREEE (reference sequence). Trimming removed 2 bases from V and 2 bases from J, with 7 bases in between.

This clonotype turned up a few times. The CDR3, as DNA: TGTGCCTGGAGTCCTGTGGGGGGCCTGGCCGGGGAGCTGTTTTTT. This gives the protein CAWSPVGGLAGELFF. This rearrangement joins TRBV30 to TRBJ2-2; tentatively, D is TRBD1 or TRBD2 (6 bases each). Germline loops: CDR1 GTSNPN, CDR2 SVGIG (reference sequence). Trimming removed 2 bases at V and 6 bases at J, with 16 bases between. The CDR3 loop spans 15 amino acids.

This clonotype appeared a few times. This rearrangement joins TRBV4-2 to TRBJ2-1; 9 bases fit TRBD2. CDR1 and CDR2 from the germline V gene are LGHNA and YNFKEQ. The CDR3 loop spans 17 amino acids. V shed 3 bases, J shed 9 bases, and the junction held 15 bases outside the gene matches. The CDR3 DNA follows: TGTGCCAGCAGCCAGGGACTAGCCCTACGCGTATTTCCTGAGCAGTTCTTC. Its protein is CASSQGLALRVFPEQFF.

V gene TRBV6-5 combines with J gene TRBJ1-4; D not resolved. V lost 5 bases, J lost 0 bases, and 10 bases lay in between. Germline CDR1 is MNHEY and CDR2 is SVGAGI. This CDR3 is built from 15 residues. The CDR3, as DNA: TGTGCCAGCAGTGGAGCAGCAACAACTAATGAAAAACTGTTTTTT. Its protein is CASSGAATTNEKLFF.

The genes are TRBV29-1 and TRBJ2-1; D is undetermined. The CDR3 covers 13 residues. Per germline, CDR1 SQVTM and CDR2 ANQGSEA. Trimming cost V 1 base and J 3 bases, with 7 bases left between them. The CDR3 bases are TGCAGCGTTGAAGGGACGGGCTACAATGAGCAGTTCTTC. Translating gives CSVEGTGYNEQFF.

The chain couples TRBV7-2 to TRBJ2-5, with TRBD1 matching over 8 bases. In germline, CDR1 is SGHTA, CDR2 FQGNSA. This CDR3 comprises 15 residues. The junction had 8 bases not matched to a gene; V was cut back by 4 bases and J by 4 bases. CDR3 coding DNA: TGTGCCAGCAGCTCCCGGGACAGGATAAGAGAGACCCAGTACTTC. Translating it yields CASSSRDRIRETQYF. Full variable domain (rest looked up from reference TRBV7-2 and TRBJ2-5): GAGVSQSPSNKVTEKGKDVELRCDPISGHTALYWYRQSLGQGLEFLIYFQGNSAPDKSGLPSDRFSAERTGGSVSTLTIQRTQQEDSAVYLCASSSRDRIRETQYFGPGTRLLVL.

V is TRBV10-3 and J is TRBJ1-2, with 7 bases that match TRBD1. This CDR3 is built from 13 residues. Germline CDR1 and CDR2: ENHRY and SYGVKD. Trimming cost V 10 bases and J 4 bases; bases outside gene matches: 9. This chain's CDR3 is CASRTGRSYGYTF. CDR3 DNA sequence: TGTGCCAGCAGGACAGGTCGGAGCTATGGCTACACCTTC.

In the case of this clonotype: Just one base apart from a much larger clone, this may be a read error. The chain recombines TRBV11-1 with TRBJ2-2; D may be TRBD2 (6 bases). The length of the CDR3 is 15 residues. Germline assignment: CDR1 SGHAT and CDR2 FQDESV (reference sequence). CDR3 sequence (DNA): TGTGCCAGCGGTCCTGGGACTGTGAACACCGGGGGGCTGTTTTTT. Protein product: CASGPGTVNTGGLFF.